Below are 29 T cell receptor beta chains sequenced from a single sample in a study of tumor-infiltrating lymphocytes in primary liver carcinoma. Co-extraction yielded RNA and DNA from 20-30 mg of unsorted bulk tissue. A primer matching the constant region was used to make TCR beta cDNA from 450 to 550 ng of total RNA. Three nested multiplex PCR rounds, a slightly modified ARM-PCR, produced the libraries for TCR beta. The first two PCR rounds, approximately 10 cycles each, used TRBV1-TRBV30 forward primers and a C-beta reverse primer. TCRdb independently ran MiXCR on the multiplex PCR reads; one entry per CDR3 protein. The sample has about 120,000 distinct CDR3 sequences, under 70% seen once; the top ten hold 8% to 9%. Source material: tumor-adjacent normal liver tissue. The receptors stem from a woman in her fifties or sixties with primary liver carcinoma and hepatitis B virus infection.

This clonotype has a count of ten or more. The chain combines TRBV12-3 or TRBV12-4 with TRBJ1-5; D is ambiguous. The CDR3 covers 16 residues. The V gene lost 5 bases and the J gene lost 6 bases, with 20 bases spanning the gap. The CDR3 bases are TGTGCCAGCAGTCAACAAATGACAAGCTTAAGTCAGCCCCAGCATTTT. It translates to CASSQQMTSLSQPQHF.

This clonotype was detected many times. The chain links TRBV12-3 or TRBV12-4 to TRBJ2-1; D remains ambiguous. Trimming cost V 3 bases and J 7 bases, with 10 bases left between them. This CDR3 spans 13 amino acids. This CDR3 is CASSFGNPNEQFF. DNA of the CDR3: TGTGCCAGCAGTTTTGGGAACCCAAATGAGCAGTTCTTC.

As to this clonotype: A much larger clone lies a single base off, so this may be a read error. CDR3 sequence reads: CANSLKPAGVQETQYF. DNA for the CDR3: TGCGCCAACAGCTTGAAGCCAGCGGGAGTTCAAGAGACCCAGTACTTC. The V and J genes are TRBV5-1 and TRBJ2-5, with 8 bases aligning to TRBD2. The V gene's germline CDR1 is SGHRS and CDR2 YFSETQ. The CDR3 runs to 16 residues.

A remark on this clonotype: Being one base from a much bigger clone, this may be a read error. The gene calls are TRBV6-5 and TRBJ1-4; D is perhaps TRBD1 (6 bases). The CDR3 length is 15 residues. Germline lookup yields CDR1 MNHEY and CDR2 SVGAGI. CDR3 bases: TGTGTCAGCAGTTACCGCCCCGGGACACTAGAAAAACTGTTTTTT. This encodes CVSSYRPGTLEKLFF.

The CDR3 DNA sequence: TGTGCCACCCCTCCCCCGGGGCGGACTGAAGCTTTCTTT. Translation: CATPPPGRTEAFF. This rearrangement joins TRBV6-1 to TRBJ1-1, with a tentative D call TRBD1 (5 bases). V lost 10 bases and J 5 bases, leaving 17 bases between the germline ends. This CDR3 contains 13 residues. Looked up from germline, CDR1 is MNHNS and CDR2 is SASEGT.

A few counts support this clonotype. This chain links TRBV11-2 with TRBJ2-1; 7 positions agree with TRBD2. This CDR3 comprises 16 residues. Unmatched junction bases numbered 17, after V lost 7 bases and J lost 8 bases. Looked up from germline, CDR1 is SGHAT and CDR2 is FQNNGV. The CDR3 sequence is CASNAGLVGVKYEQFF. The CDR3 coding sequence is TGTGCCAGCAACGCCGGACTAGTGGGAGTCAAGTATGAGCAGTTCTTC.

This chain links TRBV20-1 with TRBJ2-1, with 7 positions matching TRBD2. V dropped 3 bases and J dropped 14; count of bases not matched to a gene: 16. The CDR3 is 14 residues long. CDR1 and CDR2 from the germline V gene are DFQATT and SNEGSKA (reference sequence). DNA of the CDR3: TGCAGTGCTAGGTCGGGGAGGGCCAGGAATGCGAAGTTCTTC. Translated: CSARSGRARNAKFF.

With respect to this clonotype: One junction end does not reproduce the germline sequence, and a read error may be involved. The chain links TRBV12-3 or TRBV12-4 to TRBJ2-7, with TRBD2 as a possible D gene (5 bases). The CDR3 has 13 amino acids. CDR3 sequence reads: CASSLVADYEQCF. DNA of the CDR3: TGTGCCAGCAGTTTAGTCGCAGACTACGAGCAGTGCTTC.

This clonotype appeared a few times. The J gene is TRBJ1-6, the V gene TRBV28; the match to TRBD1 covers 7 bases. V shed 8 bases, J shed 6 bases, and the junction held 4 bases outside the gene matches. The CDR3 has 13 amino acids. In germline, CDR1 is MDHEN, CDR2 SYDVKM. The CDR3 bases are TGTGCCAGCGGAGGGGACAGTAATTCACCCCTCCACTTT. It specifies CASGGDSNSPLHF.

Remarks on this clonotype: Sequence at one end of the junction differs from germline and may be a read error. The chain recombines TRBV7-3 with TRBJ1-1; D ambiguous. The CDR3 extends over 13 amino acids. The germline gives CDR1 SGHTA, CDR2 FQGTGA. The CDR3 nucleotides read TGTGCCAGCAACTTACTTTCGAACACTGAAGCTTTCTTT. Its protein is CASNLLSNTEAFF.

Of note for this clonotype: The junction departs from germline at one end; a sequencing error may be responsible. V usage is TRBV11-2 and J usage is TRBJ2-7; perhaps TRBD2 as D (5 bases). The CDR3 spans 16 residues. Per germline, CDR1 SGHAT and CDR2 FQNNGV. The CDR3 spells CTSIFMLGSARYEQYF. CDR3 in DNA: TGTACCAGCATCTTCATGCTGGGGAGTGCTAGGTACGAGCAGTACTTC.

This clonotype was recorded at least ten times. This chain connects TRBV7-9 to TRBJ1-2; 9 nucleotides match TRBD1. Trimming took 3 bases from V and 8 from J; bases not matched to a gene: 4. CDR3 length: 13 amino acids. The germline gives CDR1 SEHNR, CDR2 FQNEAQ (reference sequence). The CDR3 coding sequence is TGTGCCAGCAGCTTTGACAGGGGGGGCGGCTACACCTTC. Protein: CASSFDRGGGYTF.

V and J are TRBV11-1 and TRBJ2-3; D remains unclear. Trimming stripped 7 bases from V and 3 bases from J, with 11 bases between. The germline CDR1 and CDR2 sequences are SGHAT and FQDESV (reference sequence). The CDR3 has 13 amino acids. CDR3 amino acids: CASNFIGTDTQYF. The DNA of the CDR3 is TGTGCCAGCAACTTTATTGGTACAGATACGCAGTATTTT. The full variable domain, with the rest looked up from reference TRBV11-1 and TRBJ2-3, is EAEVAQSPRYKITEKSQAVAFWCDPISGHATLYWYRQILGQGPELLVQFQDESVVDDSQLPKDRFSAERLKGVDSTLKIQPAELGDSAMYLCASNFIGTDTQYFGPGTRLTVL.

A note on this clonotype: One end of the junction is discordant with germline, which a read error may explain. The J gene is TRBJ2-5, the V gene TRBV11-2; weak D call: TRBD2 (5 bases). The germline V gene encodes CDR1 SGHAT and CDR2 FQNNGV. The CDR3 length is 16 residues. CDR3 residues: CASSYSRGSGRETRYF. The CDR3 bases are TGTGCCAGCAGTTACTCCCGTGGTAGTGGGAGAGAGACCCGGTACTTC.

Concerning this clonotype: A much bigger clone sits one base away, suggesting this may be a read error. The chain links TRBV28 to TRBJ2-7; D remains unclear. The length of the CDR3 is 16 residues. The germline V gene encodes CDR1 MDHEN and CDR2 SYDVKM. The CDR3 protein is CGSSLFAAELSYEQYF. The CDR3 DNA reads TGTGGCAGCAGTTTATTCGCGGCAGAGTTATCCTACGAGCAGTACTTC. The variable domain in full, with the rest retrieved from reference TRBV28 and TRBJ2-7, is DVKVTQSSRYLVKRTGEKVFLECVQDMDHENMFWYRQDPGLGLRLIYFSYDVKMKEKGDIPEGYSVSREKKERFSLILESASTNQTSMYLCGSSLFAAELSYEQYFGPGTRLTVT.

The V call is TRBV12-3 or TRBV12-4, the J call TRBJ2-5; perhaps TRBD1 as D (8 bases). V gave up 5 bases and J gave up 4 bases, with 23 bases separating them. This CDR3 spans 17 amino acids. The CDR3 DNA is TGTGCCAGCAGTCCCGGGACAGGTGGGAGGGAAAGAGAGACCCAGTACTTC. Its protein is CASSPGTGGRERETQYF.

With respect to this clonotype: An end of the junction does not agree with germline; a read error may underlie this. The V gene is TRBV11-2, the J gene TRBJ2-1; D remains unclear. Germline V gene data show CDR1 as SGHAT and CDR2 as FQNNGV. This CDR3 has 17 residues. This CDR3 reads CASSFIPLWSSYNEQFF. DNA of the CDR3: TGCGCCAGCAGCTTTATCCCACTGTGGAGCTCCTACAATGAGCAGTTCTTC.

The chain links TRBV28 to TRBJ1-4; no clear D. Trimming took 3 bases from V and 8 from J, leaving 16 bases between them. This CDR3 has 15 residues. The germline gives CDR1 MDHEN, CDR2 SYDVKM. Written as DNA, the CDR3 is TGTGCCAGCAGTTTGGAAAAAGGGTTGGGGGAAAAACTGTTTTTT. Protein: CASSLEKGLGEKLFF.

On this clonotype itself: Sequence at one end of the junction differs from germline and may be a read error. The CDR3 sequence: CAGGVDRGYEQYF. CDR3 nucleotides: TGTGCTGGTGGCGTCGACAGGGGGTACGAGCAGTACTTC. The rearrangement joins TRBV12-5 to TRBJ2-7, with 9 bases fitting TRBD1. The CDR3 loop spans 13 amino acids. Germline CDR1 LGHNT, CDR2 FRNRAP.

On this clonotype itself: This CDR3 fails to terminate in the conserved phenylalanine or tryptophan, so it likely reflects a read error. CDR3 DNA sequence: TGTGCCAACAGCCTTACCGCGGGGACTGAAGCTTTCATT. This encodes CANSLTAGTEAFI. The genes are TRBV14 and TRBJ1-1; D is ambiguous. This CDR3 has 13 amino acids. The germline gives CDR1 SGHDN, CDR2 FVKESK.

This clonotype was picked up a small number of times. A much larger clonotype is one base distant, so this may be a read error. The CDR3 sequence is CAWSRGARDNQPQHF. CDR3 nucleotide sequence: TGTGCCTGGAGTAGGGGGGCGCGGGACAATCAGCCCCAGCATTTT. The chain uses TRBV30 and TRBJ1-5; possibly TRBD1 for D (6 bases). The V and J ends lost 2 bases and 3 bases respectively, with 14 bases between them. Germline V gene data show CDR1 as GTSNPN and CDR2 as SVGIG (reference sequence). This CDR3 spans 15 amino acids. The whole variable domain, remainder taken from reference TRBV30 and TRBJ1-5, is SQTIHQWPATLVQPVGSPLSLECTVEGTSNPNLYWYRQAAGRGLQLLFYSVGIGQISSEVPQNLSASRPQDRQFILSSKKLLLSDSGFYLCAWSRGARDNQPQHFGDGTRLSIL.

Note on this clonotype: The final CDR3 position lacks the conserved phenylalanine or tryptophan, pointing to a likely read error. The chain has TRBV11-2 and TRBJ2-3, with D unclear. The CDR3 is 13 residues long. The germline V gene encodes CDR1 SGHAT and CDR2 FQNNGV. CDR3 sequence (DNA): TGTACCATCAGCTTAGATCGAGGAGATACGCAGTATCTT. Protein: CTISLDRGDTQYL.

Remarks on this clonotype: This may come from a read error, since a much larger clone is one base off. This is likely a read error, given that the CDR3 carries no conserved phenylalanine or tryptophan at its end. V gene TRBV28 combines with J gene TRBJ2-7, with a weak D call TRBD1 (6 bases). Trimming took 5 bases from V and 3 from J, leaving 14 bases between them. Germline V gene sequence: CDR1 MDHEN, CDR2 SYDVKM. There are 14 residues in the CDR3. The CDR3 DNA follows: TGTGCCAGCAGTATCCTGGACAGATTCTACGAGCAGTACTTA. This gives the protein CASSILDRFYEQYL.

With respect to this clonotype: Here the CDR3 omits its conserved ending phenylalanine or tryptophan, so a read error is the likely source. The rearrangement uses TRBV11-2 and TRBJ2-2; possibly TRBD2 for D (6 bases). CDR1 SGHAT and CDR2 FQNNGV come from the germline V gene. The ends were cut back, 5 bases at V and 0 bases at J, with 16 bases in the middle. The CDR3 covers 17 residues. CDR3 bases: TGTGCCAGCAGCCTAGCATTAGGAGGGGCGAACACCGGGGAGCTGTTTCTT. Translating it yields CASSLALGGANTGELFL.

The chain has TRBV4-1 and TRBJ1-1; the D is unclear. This CDR3 spans 12 amino acids. The ends were cut back, 4 bases at V and 5 bases at J, with 8 bases in the middle. From germline, CDR1 is MGHRA and CDR2 YSYEKL. In DNA, the CDR3 is TGCGCCAGCAGCCTAGGGTGGACTGAAGCTTTCTTT. Translation gives CASSLGWTEAFF.

The V and J genes are TRBV10-3 and TRBJ1-4; no clear D gene. Trimming left V 3 bases short and J 3 bases short, with 11 bases between. Germline V lookup: CDR1 ENHRY, CDR2 SYGVKD. The CDR3 contains 15 residues. CDR3 DNA: TGTGCCATCAGTGATGGCGGTTCGTCTAATGAAAAACTGTTTTTT. This sequence encodes CAISDGGSSNEKLFF.

By share, this clonotype counts as medium-sized (0.01 to 0.1%). This chain connects TRBV12-5 to TRBJ2-5, with D tentatively TRBD1 (6 bases). The V and J ends lost 5 bases and 5 bases respectively, with 18 bases between them. Germline CDR1 is LGHNT and CDR2 is FRNRAP. CDR3 size: 15 residues. CDR3 nucleotide sequence: TGTGCTAGTGGTACCTCGGACAGCCCGGGGGAGACCCAGTACTTC. It codes for CASGTSDSPGETQYF.

This clonotype was picked up many times. This sequence joins TRBV10-1 and TRBJ2-1; the D gene is possibly TRBD2 (5 bases). V dropped 3 bases and J dropped 7 bases, with 10 bases sitting between them. Per germline, CDR1 WNHNN and CDR2 SYGVQD (reference sequence). The CDR3 consists of 13 residues. CDR3 DNA sequence: TGCGCCAGCAGTGAAACGCGGGTGAATGAGCAGTTCTTC. Residues: CASSETRVNEQFF.

A note on this clonotype: A much larger clone sits a single nucleotide away, making a read error possible. V is TRBV28 and J is TRBJ2-7; D gene ambiguous. CDR3 length: 13 residues. The germline V gene has CDR1 MDHEN and CDR2 SYDVKM. Trimming took off 6 bases at V and 6 bases at J, with 15 bases between the two ends. The CDR3 coding sequence is TGTGCCAGCAGCTCCCGTAGGACCGGCGAGCAGTACTTC. Protein sequence: CASSSRRTGEQYF.